This TCR beta chain came from a study of T-cell memory formation after mild COVID-19. V lost 5 bases to trimming and J lost 3 bases, with 8 bases between them. The CDR3 spans 13 residues. There are a few counts of this clonotype. A single record per CDR3 protein comes from TCRdb applying MiXCR to the 5' RACE reads. The table has about 90,000 distinct CDR3 sequences, about 15% seen once. The chain is built from TRBV12-3 or TRBV12-4 and TRBJ2-1; D gene ambiguous. The TCR originated in a man aged 18-30 years who had mild COVID-19 (a few samples of this study predate the infection). Cell type and time point are not known. Sequences were obtained from PBMCs or a T cell subset sorted from them (not recorded which). The DNA for the CDR3 is TGTGCCAGCAGTCGCTCTGTCTACAATGAGCAGTTCTTC. Amino acid sequence: CASSRSVYNEQFF.